The sample holds a few counts of the clone carrying this T cell receptor (beta chain). Its antigen is not identified. Other DNA sequences in this specimen translate into the identical CDR3. These data come from a study of CD8+ T cells in alopecia areata. Study outcomes and limitations: Unlike in mice, where it was clearer, TCR sharing across patients was less clear, possibly HLA-related.

Once RNA had been extracted, it was reverse transcribed into cDNA to act as the sequencing template. This table comes from immunoSEQ multiplex PCR, and its TCRdb copy is limited to in-frame clones, with some not included. The sample includes fewer than 110,000 clones, 55% of them seen just once. The TCR comes from a human donor in good health. Sequenced input: CD4+ T cells sorted from blood.

CDR3 loop: CASSYQGNSNQPQHF. The CDR3 DNA reads as TGTGCCAGCAGTTACCAGGGTAATAGCAATCAGCCCCAGCATTTT. The chain is built from TRBV2 and TRBJ1-5; TRBD1 might be the D (5 bases). The CDR3 covers 15 residues. The germline V and J ends were trimmed by 5 bases and 0 bases, with 11 bases remaining between them. Germline V gene sequence: CDR1 SNHLY, CDR2 FYNNEI.